The present T cell receptor beta chain was sequenced within a study of T cells after posttransplantation cyclophosphamide (dated by TCRdb to between 2015 and 2016). In the study overall: T cell repertoire reconstitution was tracked by TRB sequencing after myeloablative bone marrow transplantation in which posttransplantation cyclophosphamide was used as GVHD prophylaxis. Samples from approximately 37 PTCy-treated patients, along with samples from some 15 of their related bone marrow donors, underwent antigen receptor sequencing. Blood from every one of the 30 to 35 PTCy patients who had 1-year posttransplant specimens underwent TRB sequencing. In 3 patients, TRB sequencing was also performed on up to 3 more blood samples taken 2 to 5.2 years after transplant, and in 4 patients, pretransplant blood was also TRB-sequenced. TRA and TRB clonality were tightly correlated in several samples, so subsequent TCR analyses focused on TRB only. Public TRB sequences were checked against a database of over 3,600 sequences associated with responses to pathogens, tumor antigens, self-antigens and alloantigens. The study at large found these results: Across the approximately 47 patients, TRB clonality was highly associated with recipient CMV seropositivity and CMV reactivation, and diversity with PTCy was similar to that in the CNI/methotrexate controls. The TRB repertoires of T cells infiltrating skin or GI tract showed only limited overlap with the TRB repertoires of T cells in blood. Donor-recipient similarity was low at 1-2 months but increased during the first year, and donor CD8+ memory clones often dominated later blood repertoires.

CDR1 and CDR2 were assigned from the germline V gene (reference sequence) as SEHNR and FQNEAQ. The CDR3, cysteine through phenylalanine, is 14 amino acids long. Kept here is only the CDR3 DNA, which spans 42 bases and is read in frame from base 1. Trimmed from V: 5 bases; trimmed from J: 10 bases; junction bases lacking a gene match: 11. On the day of marrow donation, related bone marrow donors gave peripheral blood samples. Viable CD3+CD4+ or CD3+CD8+ cells that were CCR7+CD45RA+CD45RO-CD95-CD27+CD28+ were classified as naive T cells. Peripheral blood and bone marrow mononuclear cells were isolated by Ficoll-Hypaque density centrifugation and cryopreserved. FACS on a FACSAria II was used to sort CD4+ and CD8+ T cells, including the naive and memory subsets. Comment on this clone: The antigen it recognizes is unknown. Qualities for individual bases were not recorded, and no much larger clone is one base off.

Genomic DNA was used for TRB sequencing, which was performed with the immunoSEQ assay at survey resolution or with the hsTCRB kit. Per the original workflow: Initial read processing used immunoSEQ software, and repertoire analyses used the LymphoSeq R package. Clonality was computed as 1 minus normalized Shannon entropy, and a Gini coefficient was also calculated for each TRB dataset. Phenotypes of unsorted samples were inferred by mapping TRB sequences from sorted subsets of the recipient or donor onto the same recipient's unsorted samples. This immuneACCESS table, as held by TCRdb, lists in-frame sequences with V and J called but not all clones. Of the missing ones, under half trace to an unresolved V gene in checked studies; the others have no known cause. The DNA was the basis for D and trimming; V, J and clone size are from that table. This sample has some 3,000 clones in its table, and roughly 96% of those were observed once. The ten largest make up less than 1.2% of the sample.

This receptor was taken from a woman aged 50 to 60 in good health and a related stem cell transplant donor. Recombination linked TRBV7-9 to TRBJ1-1; 9 bases in the middle match TRBD1. Sequencing was carried out using naive CD8+ T cells sorted from PBMCs. DNA sequence: TGTGCCAGCAGCCAGGACCGGGACAGGGATGGAGCTTTCTTT. The translation is CASSQDRDRDGAFF.